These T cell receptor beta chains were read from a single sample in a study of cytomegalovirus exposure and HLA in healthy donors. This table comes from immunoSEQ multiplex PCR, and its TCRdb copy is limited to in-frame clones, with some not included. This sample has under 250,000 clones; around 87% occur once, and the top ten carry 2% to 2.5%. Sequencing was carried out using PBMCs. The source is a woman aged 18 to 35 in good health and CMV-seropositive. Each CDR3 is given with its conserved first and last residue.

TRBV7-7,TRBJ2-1,CASSSSPDNEQFF
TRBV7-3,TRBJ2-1,CASSLVAGNEQFF
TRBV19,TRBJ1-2,CASSPDRHNAAKF
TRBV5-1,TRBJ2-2,CASIGGTGTGELFF
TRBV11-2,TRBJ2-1,CASSSERERGGNEQFF
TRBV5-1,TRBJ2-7,CASNSGGNSYEQYF
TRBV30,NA,CAWSVSRDSSIYEQYF
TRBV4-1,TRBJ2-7,CASSPGLAGGEQYF
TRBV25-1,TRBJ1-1,CASNTGGPNTEAFF
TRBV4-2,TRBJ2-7,CASSRGQGVYEQYF
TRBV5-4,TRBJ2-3,CASSLYGTGSTDTQYF
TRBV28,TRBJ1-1,CASITGRLNTEAFF
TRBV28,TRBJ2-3,CASSFGAGGSGDTQYF
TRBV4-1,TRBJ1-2,CASSQVLQASGYTF
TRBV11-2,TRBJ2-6,CASSLVVSKSSGANVLTF